The clone carrying this TCR beta chain was picked up a small number of times. Its antigen is undetermined. Germline V gene lookup returns CDR1 ENHRY and CDR2 SYGVKD. The CDR3 loop spans 16 amino acids. V lost 2 bases to trimming and J lost 4 bases; unmatched junction nucleotides: 4. Via MiXCR, TCRdb re-called the 5' RACE reads, giving one row per CDR3 protein. Among 300,000 to 350,000 distinct CDR3 sequences, about 15% were seen once, and the ten largest hold less than 1.1%. This specimen belongs to a study of CD8 T cells in ankylosing spondylitis. Study findings and constraints: Some motif variants had been reported before (in reactive arthritis synovial fluid and blood). Reportedly, disease-linked clones are significantly enriched in ankylosing spondylitis patients' matched synovial fluid.

Sequenced sample: blood, either unsorted or a sorted T cell fraction (not recorded which). The source is a male donor with ankylosing spondylitis or in good health (not recorded which). The rearrangement uses TRBV10-3 and TRBJ2-2; 10 bases map to TRBD2. The CDR3 here is CAISEQAGGPTGELFF. DNA of the CDR3: TGTGCCATCAGTGAGCAAGCGGGAGGGCCCACCGGGGAGCTGTTTTTT.